This T cell receptor (beta chain) derives from a study of T cell repertoires in cytomegalovirus infection. Overall study context: CMV infection together with matching HLA type was indicated by public TCR beta signatures.

This CDR3 is built from 18 residues. CDR1 and CDR2 from the germline V gene are MNHEY and SVGAGI. Trimming cost V 0 bases and J 0 bases, with 15 bases left between them. This clonotype was found a few times. Its antigen is not known. TCRdb re-analysed the reads in MiXCR, keeping a single row per CDR3 protein. The sample includes approximately 500,000 distinct CDR3 sequences, around a third of them seen just once. The genes are TRBV6-5 and TRBJ1-3; D remains ambiguous. The input for sequencing was cultured PBMCs, taken from culture after CMV antigen stimulation. The TCR comes from a human donor in good health (CMV status not recorded). Some clones in this sample may be carry-over from other donors' samples. CDR3 coding DNA: TGTGCCAGCAGTTACTCCCGACTCGGGCACCTCTCTGGAAACACCATATATTTT. Residues: CASSYSRLGHLSGNTIYF.